The T cell receptor (beta chain) under discussion was sequenced for a study of blood T cell repertoires in COVID-19. Turning to the study itself: Samples representing acute and convalescent COVID-19 were sourced from the United States, Italy and Spain. Sources were T cells, B-cell-depleted T cells, or PBMCs; the material itself was cDNA or gDNA.

V trimming: 3 bases; J trimming: 4 bases; junction bases outside the gene matches: 2. Germline V gene data show CDR1 as SNHLY and CDR2 as FYNNEI. This CDR3 region has 15 residues. Authors' data handling: Amplification of reference gene primers provided the estimated nucleated cell counts. Sequencing used immunoSEQ multiplex PCR; TCRdb keeps in-frame clones, though not all of them. V and J calls and clone size are copied from that table; D and trimming were computed from the DNA. The table shows around 130,000 clones, with approximately 84% occurring only once. The chain links TRBV2 to TRBJ2-2; 10 bases match TRBD2. This receptor was identified in a woman of 80 years or more with acute or convalescent COVID-19. Sequencing was done on a sample of peripheral blood. The CDR3 region is CASSDSGGGTGELFF. DNA for the CDR3: TGTGCCAGCAGTGACAGCGGGGGGGGCACCGGGGAGCTGTTTTTT.